The 6 T cell receptor beta chains listed next were all sequenced from one sample in a study of blood T cell repertoires in COVID-19. The data were produced by immunoSEQ multiplex PCR, yet TCRdb's version contains in-frame clones alone and is incomplete. The repertoire holds just over 300,000 clones, with nearly 90% as singletons. Sequenced: PBMCs or T cells enriched from blood (not recorded which). These receptors originate from a young woman with acute COVID-19.

The chain couples TRBV10-3 to TRBJ1-1; 9 bases map to TRBD1. The J segment lost 4 bases and the V segment lost 6 bases, leaving 12 bases of the junction unmatched. Germline loops: CDR1 ENHRY, CDR2 SYGVKD. This CDR3 has 16 residues. The CDR3: CAIRPNPTGGITEAFF. CDR3 DNA sequence: TGTGCCATCAGACCCAATCCTACAGGGGGCATCACTGAAGCTTTCTTT.

The chain links TRBV27 to TRBJ2-7; unclear D gene. This CDR3 comprises 13 residues. Germline V gene sequence: CDR1 MNHEY, CDR2 SMNVEV (reference sequence). Trimming stripped 2 bases from V and 3 bases from J, with 8 bases between. The CDR3 loop is CASSLRNSYEQYF. CDR3 nucleotides: TGTGCCAGCAGTTTACGGAACAGCTACGAGCAGTACTTC.

This chain links TRBV18 with TRBJ2-5; weak D call: TRBD2 (6 bases). The germline V gene encodes CDR1 KGHSH and CDR2 LQKENI. Trimming shortened V by 5 bases and J by 2 bases, and 18 bases separated the two germline ends. This CDR3 is built from 16 residues. In nucleotides, the CDR3 is TGTGCCAGCTCAGTTAACCGGGCCCTAGCGCAAGAGACCCAGTACTTC. Its protein is CASSVNRALAQETQYF.

V gene TRBV6-5 combines with J gene TRBJ2-7; D is unresolved. The CDR3 is 11 amino acids. Per germline, CDR1 MNHEY and CDR2 SVGAGI. Trimming took off 5 bases at V and 3 bases at J, with 5 bases between the two ends. The CDR3 nucleotides read TGTGCCAGCAGTCTAGACTACGAGCAGTACTTC. This sequence encodes CASSLDYEQYF.

The count of this clone is one. The chain recombines TRBV6-5 with TRBJ1-5, with D possibly TRBD1 on 5 matching bases. V dropped 4 bases and J dropped 4 bases, with 8 bases sitting between them. Germline CDR1 is MNHEY and CDR2 is SVGAGI. This CDR3 spans 13 amino acids. The CDR3 region is CASSSRTNQPQHF. The CDR3 nucleotides read TGTGCCAGCAGTTCTCGGACAAATCAGCCCCAGCATTTT.

This rearrangement joins TRBV28 to TRBJ1-2; D not certain. In germline, CDR1 is MDHEN, CDR2 SYDVKM. The length of the CDR3 is 13 residues. V lost 7 bases to trimming and J lost 4 bases, with 13 bases between them. The CDR3 loop is CASTRRRSYGYTF. CDR3 DNA sequence: TGTGCCAGCACGAGGAGGCGGTCCTATGGCTACACCTTC.